This passage covers 7 T cell receptor beta chains from one sample sequenced in a study of cytomegalovirus exposure and HLA in healthy donors. Primers included in the PCR were 60 Vbeta and 13 Jbeta primers. Assay: immunoSEQ multiplex PCR; the TCRdb copy retains only in-frame clones and omits some. The top ten hold approximately 14% of the sample, which has 83,000 or so clones, 75% to 85% seen once. Sequencing was performed on PBMCs. These receptors all stem from a woman aged 35 to 49 in good health and CMV-seropositive.

This rearrangement joins TRBV13 to TRBJ2-1; 9 nucleotides align to TRBD1. V shed 5 bases, J shed 6 bases, and the junction held 17 bases outside the gene matches. The germline gives CDR1 PRHDT, CDR2 FYEKMQ (reference sequence). This CDR3 has 18 residues. The CDR3 protein is CASSPLDYTGGRGNEQFF. CDR3 DNA sequence: TGTGCCAGCAGCCCCTTAGATTATACAGGGGGCAGGGGCAATGAGCAGTTCTTC.

The J gene is TRBJ2-7, the V gene TRBV27; perhaps TRBD1 as D (5 bases). The V gene lost 5 bases and the J gene lost 3 bases, with 17 bases spanning the gap. Germline CDR1 and CDR2: MNHEY and SMNVEV (reference sequence). This CDR3 is built from 15 residues. CDR3 loop: CASSVQQLGHYEQYF. DNA for the CDR3: TGTGCCAGCAGTGTACAGCAGTTAGGACACTACGAGCAGTACTTC.

The rearrangement uses TRBV28 and TRBJ2-2; D might be TRBD2 (5 bases). The length of the CDR3 is 13 residues. V gave up 7 bases and J gave up 6 bases, with 12 bases separating them. Germline V gives CDR1 MDHEN, CDR2 SYDVKM. This CDR3 is CASNILGAGELFF. CDR3 bases: TGTGCCAGCAACATACTCGGGGCCGGGGAGCTGTTTTTT.

The rearrangement links TRBV4-1 to TRBJ1-1, with 12 positions matching TRBD1. The CDR3 loop spans 18 amino acids. The ends lost 1 base at V and 5 bases at J; junction bases unmatched: 11. Germline V gene sequence: CDR1 MGHRA, CDR2 YSYEKL. The CDR3 reads CASSQAGTGGLAGTEAFF. CDR3 coding DNA: TGCGCCAGCAGCCAAGCAGGGACAGGGGGCTTGGCGGGGACTGAAGCTTTCTTT.

The J gene is TRBJ2-7, the V gene TRBV29-1, with no clear D. The V gene's germline CDR1 is SQVTM and CDR2 ANQGSEA. The CDR3 spans 12 residues. V lost 7 bases and J lost 2, with 12 bases in between. This CDR3 is CSAQVVAYEQYF. The DNA of the CDR3 is TGCAGCGCCCAGGTGGTAGCCTACGAGCAGTACTTC.

The CDR3 spells CASKNRVDTEAFF. The CDR3 nucleotides read TGTGCCAGCAAAAACAGGGTTGACACTGAAGCTTTCTTT. The chain links TRBV6-5 to TRBJ1-1, with D possibly being TRBD1 (6 bases). Between the trimmed V and J ends, which lost 7 bases and 3 bases, there was a span of 12 bases. The CDR3 consists of 13 residues. Germline-derived CDR1 and CDR2 are MNHEY and SVGAGI.

In the case of this clone: Mismatch with germline at one junction end may stem from a read error. The chain recombines TRBV7-7 with TRBJ2-2; TRBD2 might be the D (6 bases). The germline V gene encodes CDR1 SSHAT and CDR2 FNYEAQ (reference sequence). The CDR3 has 16 residues. CDR3 sequence reads: CASSRGGKGSAGELFF. The CDR3 region has the DNA TGTGCTAGCAGCCGTGGGGGGAAAGGAAGCGCCGGGGAGCTGTTTTTT.